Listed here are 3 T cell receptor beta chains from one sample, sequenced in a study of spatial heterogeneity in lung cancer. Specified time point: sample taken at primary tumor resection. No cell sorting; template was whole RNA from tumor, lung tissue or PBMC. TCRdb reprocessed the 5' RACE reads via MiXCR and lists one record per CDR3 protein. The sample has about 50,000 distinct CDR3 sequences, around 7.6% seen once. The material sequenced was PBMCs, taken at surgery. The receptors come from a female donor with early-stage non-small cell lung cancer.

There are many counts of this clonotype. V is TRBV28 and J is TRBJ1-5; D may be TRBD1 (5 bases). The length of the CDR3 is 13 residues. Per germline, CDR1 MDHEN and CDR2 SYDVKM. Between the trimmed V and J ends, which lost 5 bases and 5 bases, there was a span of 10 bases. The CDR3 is CASSHRGDQPQHF. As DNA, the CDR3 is TGTGCCAGCAGTCATAGGGGCGATCAGCCCCAGCATTTT.

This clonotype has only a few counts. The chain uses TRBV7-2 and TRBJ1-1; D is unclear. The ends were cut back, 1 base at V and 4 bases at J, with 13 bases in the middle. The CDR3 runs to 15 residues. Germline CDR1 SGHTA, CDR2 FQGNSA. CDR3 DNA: TGTGCCAGCAGCTTAGTGGGAGGGTCGAGCACTGAAGCTTTCTTT. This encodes CASSLVGGSSTEAFF.

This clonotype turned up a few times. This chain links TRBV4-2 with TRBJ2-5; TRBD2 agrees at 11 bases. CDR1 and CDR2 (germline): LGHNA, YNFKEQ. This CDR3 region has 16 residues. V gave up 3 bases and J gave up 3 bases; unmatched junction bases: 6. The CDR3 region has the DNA TGTGCCAGCAGCCACACTAGCGGGGGTTGGGAAGAGACCCAGTACTTC. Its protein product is CASSHTSGGWEETQYF.